The entry below gives a single T cell receptor beta chain sequence along with its context. The protocol was immunoSEQ multiplex PCR, while the TCRdb copy is restricted to in-frame clones and leaves out a portion. The sample yields 75,000 to 90,000 clones, about 90% seen once. These data are taken from a study of OX40 agonist ivuxolimab in advanced cancers. The CDR3 has 13 residues. V lost 8 bases and J 4 bases, leaving 14 bases between the germline ends. Germline CDR1 reads SEHNR; CDR2 reads FQNEAQ (reference sequence). Sequencing was performed on CD4+ or CD8+ T cells sorted from blood, taken in a trial of the OX40 agonist ivuxolimab. The TCR was taken from an adult with an advanced solid tumor such as melanoma, head and neck, liver or kidney cancer. J is TRBJ1-1 and V is TRBV7-9; the D is unclear. CDR3 DNA: TGTGCCAGCGGGCTTGATTCGCGCACTGAAGCTTTCTTT. It translates to CASGLDSRTEAFF.